These 4 T cell receptor beta chains originate from one sample sequenced in a study of blood T cell repertoires in COVID-19. The assay was immunoSEQ multiplex PCR, and TCRdb's table has in-frame clones only and misses some. There are 500,000 or so clones in the sample; about 85% occur only once, and 0.7% lies in the top ten. The sample taken for sequencing was PBMCs or T cells enriched from blood (not recorded which). The source of these receptors is a young woman who had recovered from COVID-19.

This clone was detected once. This rearrangement joins TRBV21-1 to TRBJ1-2; the table's D call, TRBD1, has no DNA check behind it. TRBV21-1 is tagged as a pseudogene. CDR3 length equals 19 residues. Here the CDR3 DNA reads TGTGCCAGCAGCAAATCGTGTTCCGGGACAAAGTTTAGAAACTATGGCTACACCTTC. It encodes CASSKSCSGTKFRNYGYTF.

The chain employs TRBV6-8 and TRBJ2-7, with 8 bases matching TRBD1. The CDR3 has 16 amino acids. The V gene end was trimmed by 5 bases and the J gene end by 0 bases; junction bases not matched to a gene: 9. Germline assignment: CDR1 MNHGY and CDR2 SAAAGT. The CDR3 sequence: CASSDAGQVYSYEQYF. The CDR3 coding sequence is TGTGCCAGCAGTGACGCGGGACAGGTCTACTCCTACGAGCAGTACTTC.

V and J are TRBV19 and TRBJ1-2; 7 bases are a match to TRBD1. The junction had 5 bases not matched to a gene; V was cut back by 4 bases and J by 0 bases. The CDR3 sequence is 15 residues long. Germline V gives CDR1 LNHDA, CDR2 SQIVND (reference sequence). CDR3 protein: CASSTGGTANYGYTF. The CDR3 DNA is TGTGCCAGTAGTACTGGGGGGACAGCTAACTATGGCTACACCTTC.

This clone has just one count. The chain employs TRBV7-2 and TRBJ1-2; 7 bases are shared with TRBD1. The CDR3 length is 14 residues. V lost 6 bases, J lost 8 bases, and 12 bases stayed unmatched. CDR1 and CDR2 from the germline V gene are SGHTA and FQGNSA. CDR3: CASSRTGQPVGYTF. CDR3 nucleotides: TGTGCCAGCAGTCGAACGGGACAGCCTGTAGGCTACACCTTC.